Below are 13 T cell receptor beta chains sequenced from a single sample in a study of response to subunit inactivated influenza vaccine. MiXCR, applied by TCRdb to the RT-PCR reads, yields one record per CDR3 protein. This table has 280,000 or so distinct CDR3 sequences, 21% appearing once. The sequencing used PBMCs from blood, collected approximately 20 months after vaccination. These receptors came from a man aged 50-75 years who received an inactivated influenza vaccine.

This clonotype was detected only a few times. This chain uses TRBV5-4 with TRBJ1-1; D call uncertain. The CDR3 runs to 13 residues. The V end lost 7 bases, the J end lost 0 bases, and 10 bases lay between the germline ends. Germline CDR1 SGHNT, CDR2 YYREEE (reference sequence). CDR3 residues: CASGEELNTEAFF. In DNA, the CDR3 is TGTGCCAGCGGCGAGGAATTGAACACTGAAGCTTTCTTT.

A word on this clonotype: One junction end does not reproduce the germline sequence, and a read error may be involved. The chain uses TRBV6-5 and TRBJ1-2; D uncertain. This CDR3 contains 15 residues. Germline assignment: CDR1 MNHEY and CDR2 SVGAGI. This CDR3 reads CASSYGERINYCYTF. Written as DNA, the CDR3 is TGTGCCAGCAGTTACGGGGAGAGAATTAACTATTGCTACACCTTC.

The chain is built from TRBV12-3 or TRBV12-4 and TRBJ2-3, with 7 bases identical to TRBD1. V lost 5 bases, J lost 4 bases, and 12 bases stayed unmatched. The CDR3 totals 16 residues. In nucleotides, the CDR3 is TGTGCCAGCAGTGCCACACAGGGGATGAGGCCAGATACGCAGTATTTT. Its protein is CASSATQGMRPDTQYF.

V and J are TRBV29-1 and TRBJ2-1, with D possibly being TRBD2 (5 bases). This CDR3 has 22 residues. The V end lost 4 bases, the J end lost 0 bases, and 34 bases lay between the germline ends. Germline V gene data show CDR1 as SQVTM and CDR2 as ANQGSEA. CDR3 protein: CSVGCRGTHRGGLSSSYNEQFF. CDR3 nucleotides: TGCAGCGTTGGGTGTCGGGGAACTCATCGAGGCGGGCTATCGAGCTCCTACAATGAGCAGTTCTTC.

This chain joins TRBV12-3 or TRBV12-4 and TRBJ2-7; TRBD2 matches 10 bases. The V and J ends lost 8 bases and 0 bases, in that order; junction bases with no gene match: 10. The CDR3 loop spans 16 amino acids. The chain's CDR3 is CASRRLAGQSSYEQYF. CDR3 nucleotides: TGTGCCAGCCGGCGACTAGCGGGCCAGAGCTCCTACGAGCAGTACTTC.

This clonotype has only a few counts. V and J are TRBV28 and TRBJ2-2, with 7 bases fitting TRBD1. CDR1 and CDR2 from the germline V gene are MDHEN and SYDVKM. The CDR3 extends over 14 amino acids. V trimming: 2 bases; J trimming: 7 bases; junction bases outside the gene matches: 4. CDR3 nucleotide sequence: TGTGCCAGCAGTTTAGACAGGGTAATCGGGGAGCTGTTTTTT. Translating it yields CASSLDRVIGELFF.

CDR3 protein: CASSPTSVETQYF. CDR3 DNA sequence: TGTGCCAGCAGCCCGACTAGCGTTGAGACCCAGTACTTC. The J gene is TRBJ2-5, the V gene TRBV13; 8 bases fit TRBD2. Trimming at V came to 5 bases and at J to 5 bases, leaving 4 bases not matched to a gene. The CDR3 is 13 residues long. Germline-derived CDR1 and CDR2 are PRHDT and FYEKMQ (reference sequence).

This clonotype was seen repeatedly, ten times or more. The chain couples TRBV28 to TRBJ1-1, with D tentatively TRBD1 (5 bases). V gave up 3 bases and J gave up 7 bases, with 18 bases separating them. CDR3 length equals 15 residues. CDR1 and CDR2 from the germline V gene are MDHEN and SYDVKM. CDR3 amino acids: CASSFGGARGGEAFF. CDR3 in DNA: TGTGCCAGCAGTTTCGGCGGGGCTCGGGGAGGTGAAGCTTTCTTT. Combining the CDR3 with reference TRBV28 and TRBJ1-1 gives the whole variable domain DVKVTQSSRYLVKRTGEKVFLECVQDMDHENMFWYRQDPGLGLRLIYFSYDVKMKEKGDIPEGYSVSREKKERFSLILESASTNQTSMYLCASSFGGARGGEAFFGQGTRLTVV.

This clonotype was counted between two and nine times. V and J are TRBV4-2 and TRBJ1-6; no reliable D call. CDR1 LGHNA and CDR2 YNFKEQ come from the germline V gene. Trimming pared 0 bases from V and 0 bases from J, leaving 12 bases between. The CDR3 loop spans 18 amino acids. The CDR3 DNA reads as TGTGCCAGCAGCCAAGAACGACACCGCAGCTCCTATAATTCACCCCTCCACTTT. Protein: CASSQERHRSSYNSPLHF.

This clonotype was observed at least ten times. This CDR3 reads CASSLDYLEMIGQFF. CDR3 DNA sequence: TGTGCCAGCAGCTTAGACTACCTAGAGATGATCGGGCAGTTCTTC. The chain combines TRBV7-9 with TRBJ2-1; unclear D gene. Deletions cut 1 base from V and 12 bases from J, with 19 bases between. Germline CDR1 is SEHNR and CDR2 is FQNEAQ (reference sequence). The CDR3 loop spans 15 amino acids.

This clonotype was picked up many times. The chain joins TRBV5-1 to TRBJ2-4, with no clear D. Trimming shortened V by 1 base and J by 8 bases, and 13 bases separated the two germline ends. Germline V gene lookup returns CDR1 SGHRS and CDR2 YFSETQ. This CDR3 contains 14 residues. The CDR3 reads CASSLIQITDIQYF. The DNA for the CDR3 is TGCGCCAGCAGCTTGATCCAGATAACGGACATTCAGTACTTC.

J is TRBJ1-2 and V is TRBV4-2; the D gene is possibly TRBD1 (5 bases). CDR1 and CDR2 from the germline V gene are LGHNA and YNFKEQ. V lost 0 bases, J lost 0 bases, and 11 bases lay in between. The CDR3 sequence is 16 residues long. CDR3 bases: TGTGCCAGCAGCCAAGAGGGACGGCCCACTAACTATGGCTACACCTTC. This gives the protein CASSQEGRPTNYGYTF.

The table lists this clonotype with a count of one. This clone may be a read error of a much larger clone one base away. The J gene is TRBJ1-1, the V gene TRBV3-1; no reliable D call. V was pared by 0 bases and J by 9 bases, with 11 bases between. The CDR3 consists of 13 residues. Germline loops: CDR1 LGHDT, CDR2 YNNKEL (reference sequence). In DNA, the CDR3 is TGTGCCAGCAGCCAAGATTGGGATGTTAAAGCTTTCTTT. Its translation: CASSQDWDVKAFF.